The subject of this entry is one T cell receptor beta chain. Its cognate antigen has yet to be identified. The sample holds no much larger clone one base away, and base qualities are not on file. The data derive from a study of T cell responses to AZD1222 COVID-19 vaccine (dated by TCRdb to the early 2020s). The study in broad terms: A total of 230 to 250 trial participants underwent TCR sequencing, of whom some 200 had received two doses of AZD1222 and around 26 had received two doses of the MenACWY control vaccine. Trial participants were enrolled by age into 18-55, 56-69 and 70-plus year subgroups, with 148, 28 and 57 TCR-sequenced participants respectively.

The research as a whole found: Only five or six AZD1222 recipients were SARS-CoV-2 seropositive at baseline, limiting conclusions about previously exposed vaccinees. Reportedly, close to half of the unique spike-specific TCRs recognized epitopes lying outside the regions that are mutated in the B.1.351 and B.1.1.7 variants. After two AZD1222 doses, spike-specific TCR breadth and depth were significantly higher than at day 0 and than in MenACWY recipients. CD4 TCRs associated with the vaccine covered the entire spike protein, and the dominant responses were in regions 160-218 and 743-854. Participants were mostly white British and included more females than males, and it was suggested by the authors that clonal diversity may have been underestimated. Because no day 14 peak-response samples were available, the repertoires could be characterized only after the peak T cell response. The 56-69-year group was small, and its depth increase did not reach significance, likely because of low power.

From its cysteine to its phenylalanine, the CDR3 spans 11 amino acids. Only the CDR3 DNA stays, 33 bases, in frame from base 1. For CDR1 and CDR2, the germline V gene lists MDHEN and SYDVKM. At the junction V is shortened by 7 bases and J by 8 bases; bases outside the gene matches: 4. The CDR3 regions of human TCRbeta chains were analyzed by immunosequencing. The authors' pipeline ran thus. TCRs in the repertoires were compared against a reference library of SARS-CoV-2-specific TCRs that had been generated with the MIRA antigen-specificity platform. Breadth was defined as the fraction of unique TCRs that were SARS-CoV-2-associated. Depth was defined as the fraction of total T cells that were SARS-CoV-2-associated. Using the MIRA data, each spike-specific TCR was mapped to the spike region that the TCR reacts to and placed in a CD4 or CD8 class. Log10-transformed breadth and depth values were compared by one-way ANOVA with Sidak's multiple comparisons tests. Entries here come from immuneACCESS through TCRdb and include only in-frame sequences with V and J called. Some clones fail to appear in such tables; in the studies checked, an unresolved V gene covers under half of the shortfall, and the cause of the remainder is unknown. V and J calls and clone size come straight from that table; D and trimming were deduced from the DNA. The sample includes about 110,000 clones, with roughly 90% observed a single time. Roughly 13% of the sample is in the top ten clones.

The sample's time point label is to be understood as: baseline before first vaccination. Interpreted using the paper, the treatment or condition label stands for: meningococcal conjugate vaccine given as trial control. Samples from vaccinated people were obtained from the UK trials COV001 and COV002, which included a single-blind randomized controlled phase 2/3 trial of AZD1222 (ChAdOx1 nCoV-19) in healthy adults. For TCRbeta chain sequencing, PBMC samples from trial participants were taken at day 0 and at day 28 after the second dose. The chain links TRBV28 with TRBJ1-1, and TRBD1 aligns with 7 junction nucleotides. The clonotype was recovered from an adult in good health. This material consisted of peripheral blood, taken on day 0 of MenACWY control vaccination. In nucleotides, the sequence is TGTGCCAGCACCACGGACAGGGAAGCTTTCTTT. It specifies CASTTDREAFF.